The 14 T cell receptor beta chains presented below share a single source sample, sequenced in a study of vaccination and CD4 T cells after COVID-19. The Oncomine TCR Beta short-read assay was what sequenced the DNA obtained from cultured CD4+ T cells. TCRdb reanalysed the PCR reads using MiXCR and keeps one entry per CDR3 protein. This sample has 20,000 to 25,000 distinct CDR3 sequences, with around half found just once. These receptors have no identified antigens. Treatment of the sample: approximately 9-day PBMC culture with coronavirus spike peptide pools or control peptides (ViraFEST assay). What was sequenced was CD4+ T cells from blood, cultured in vitro. The origin of the receptors is a human donor who had recovered from COVID-19.

This clonotype showed up just a few times. This chain links TRBV21-1 with TRBJ2-1; TRBD2, the table's D call, lacks a check against the DNA. TRBV21-1 is classified as a pseudogene. This CDR3 is built from 16 residues. CDR3 sequence: CASSFPLAGGFNEQFF. CDR3 nucleotides: TGTGCCAGCAGCTTCCCCCTAGCGGGAGGCTTCAATGAGCAGTTCTTC.

The genes are TRBV19 and TRBJ1-1, with 9 bases lining up with TRBD1. The CDR3 is 16 amino acids. With 10 bases clipped from V and 4 bases from J, the junction kept 16 bases outside the gene matches. Per the germline V gene, CDR1 is LNHDA and CDR2 is SQIVND (reference sequence). The chain's CDR3 is CATISAGQGSRTEAFF. DNA for the CDR3: TGTGCCACCATTTCCGCGGGACAGGGTTCGCGCACTGAAGCTTTCTTT.

This clonotype came up a few times. The J gene is TRBJ2-7, the V gene TRBV11-1; D might be TRBD1 (5 bases). CDR3 size: 14 residues. V was cut by 2 bases and J by 2 bases, with 10 bases left in between. Germline values: CDR1 SGHAT, CDR2 FQDESV (reference sequence). The CDR3 sequence: CASSLLRTTYEQYF. CDR3 DNA: TGTGCCAGCAGCTTATTAAGGACAACCTACGAGCAGTACTTC.

This clonotype was seen a few times. This chain joins TRBV11-2 and TRBJ2-7; 8 bases are shared with TRBD2. The trim removed 3 bases at V and 2 bases at J, leaving 3 bases unmatched. There are 14 residues in the CDR3. From germline, CDR1 is SGHAT and CDR2 FQNNGV. Written as DNA, the CDR3 is TGTGCCAGCAGCTTGATTAGCGGGACCTACGAGCAGTACTTC. This encodes CASSLISGTYEQYF.

The V call is TRBV30, the J call TRBJ2-4, with TRBD1 identical over 8 bases. Trimming removed 2 bases from V and 6 bases from J; junction bases left unmatched: 3. In germline, CDR1 is GTSNPN, CDR2 SVGIG (reference sequence). The CDR3 covers 13 residues. CDR3 bases: TGTGCCTGGAGTACGCAGGGGGCAAACATTCAGTACTTC. It specifies CAWSTQGANIQYF.

This chain uses TRBV10-3 with TRBJ2-3; no clear D. This CDR3 spans 16 amino acids. CDR1 and CDR2 from the germline V gene are ENHRY and SYGVKD. V dropped 3 bases and J dropped 5 bases, with 18 bases sitting between them. Here the CDR3 reads CAISENAAVSEDTQYF. CDR3 coding DNA: TGTGCCATCAGTGAAAACGCGGCCGTCTCGGAAGATACGCAGTATTTT.

The chain has TRBV19 and TRBJ2-1, with D possibly being TRBD1 (5 bases). Germline CDR1 reads LNHDA; CDR2 reads SQIVND (reference sequence). The CDR3 consists of 13 residues. Trimming pared 4 bases from V and 9 bases from J, leaving 13 bases between. CDR3 nucleotides: TGTGCCAGTAGTACCTCAGGGAAAGGTGAGCAGTTCTTC. Translating gives CASSTSGKGEQFF.

The rearrangement links TRBV24-1 to TRBJ2-3; TRBD2 aligns across 8 bases. CDR3 length: 15 amino acids. Germline V gene sequence: CDR1 KGHDR, CDR2 SFDVKD. J gave up 2 bases and V 3 bases, and 3 bases lay outside the gene matches. CDR3: CATSDRGGFTDTQYF. DNA for the CDR3: TGTGCCACCAGTGATCGGGGGGGCTTCACAGATACGCAGTATTTT.

The rearrangement joins TRBV2 to TRBJ1-5; 7 positions match TRBD1. J lost 6 bases, V lost 7 bases, and 9 bases had no gene match. Germline lookup yields CDR1 SNHLY and CDR2 FYNNEI. The CDR3 totals 14 residues. For the CDR3, the DNA is TGTGCCAGCACTACAGACAGGGAAGGTCAGCCCCAGCATTTT. Translation: CASTTDREGQPQHF.

This clonotype was recorded only once. The chain links TRBV5-5 to TRBJ1-1; D might be TRBD1 (6 bases). Trimming stripped 7 bases from V and 4 bases from J, with 20 bases between. CDR3 length: 15 amino acids. CDR1 and CDR2 from the germline V gene are SGHKS and YYEKEE (reference sequence). CDR3 sequence: CASSRIFGRGTEAFF. The DNA of the CDR3 is TGTGCCAGCTCAAGAATATTCGGCAGGGGCACTGAAGCTTTCTTT.

The chain combines TRBV28 with TRBJ1-5; TRBD1 is a possible D gene (6 bases). This CDR3 is 14 amino acids long. Per germline, CDR1 MDHEN and CDR2 SYDVKM. Trimming took 3 bases from V and 7 from J, leaving 13 bases between them. CDR3 in DNA: TGTGCCAGCAGTTTCCCGGGGGCCGGGCAGCCCCAGCATTTT. It encodes CASSFPGAGQPQHF.

A few counts support this clonotype. The chain employs TRBV5-1 and TRBJ1-2; tentative D call: TRBD1 (5 bases). The germline V gene encodes CDR1 SGHRS and CDR2 YFSETQ. The CDR3 consists of 13 residues. Trimming pared 3 bases from V and 7 bases from J, leaving 13 bases between. The CDR3 DNA sequence: TGCGCCAGCAGCTCCCAGGGATCCGGTGGCTACACCTTC. It codes for CASSSQGSGGYTF.

The genes are TRBV12-3 or TRBV12-4 and TRBJ2-5; TRBD2 agrees at 7 bases. V was clipped by 7 bases and J by 2 bases; unmatched bases: 4. The CDR3 is made up of 13 amino acids. The CDR3 nucleotides read TGTGCCAGCACCCTAGCGGCTCAAGAGACCCAGTACTTC. Translation: CASTLAAQETQYF.

The V and J genes are TRBV11-2 and TRBJ2-7; a weak D match, TRBD2 (6 bases). CDR1 SGHAT and CDR2 FQNNGV come from the germline V gene. V was cut by 5 bases and J by 0 bases, with 14 bases left in between. The CDR3 has 15 amino acids. CDR3 in amino acids: CASSVQSGSSYEQYF. CDR3 nucleotides: TGTGCCAGCAGCGTCCAATCCGGGAGCTCCTACGAGCAGTACTTC.